A selection of T cell receptor beta chains follows, all from one sample in a study of vaccination effects on CD4 cells after COVID-19. These receptors' targets are unknown. Here immunoSEQ multiplex PCR was the method, and the copy in TCRdb shows in-frame clones only, minus some. The sample comprises some 22,000 clones, less than 75% of which are singletons, and 7.8% rests with the top ten. The source was CD4+ T cells from PBMCs cultured with SARS-CoV-2 spike peptides, collected after COVID-19 vaccination. The receptor set was obtained from a human donor who received a COVID-19 vaccine. Both conserved end residues are part of each CDR3. Fields, in order: D gene, J gene, V gene, clone size, CDR3 DNA, CDR3 protein. D genes are given only for firm matches. Where a row states a size, it is once, few, many or the class of an expanded clone; other rows omit it.

TRBD1 | TRBJ2-7 | TRBV18 | . | TGTGCCAGCTCACGAAGCGGACAGGGGAGAGACGAGCAGTACTTC | CASSRSGQGRDEQYF
. | TRBJ2-6 | TRBV14 | once | TGTGCCAGCAGCCAAGATGGAACCGGGGCCAACGTCCTGACTTTC | CASSQDGTGANVLTF
TRBD1 | TRBJ1-2 | TRBV19 | . | TGTGCCAGTAGTATCTCTCGGACAGGGGTCAACTATGGCTACACCTTC | CASSISRTGVNYGYTF
. | TRBJ2-2 | TRBV29-1 | . | TGCAGCGCTCCGGAGGGAACCGGCGGGGAGCTGTTTTTT | CSAPEGTGGELFF
. | TRBJ1-5 | TRBV5-5 | few | TGTGCCAGCAGCTTGGCAGGTACCCTTAGCAATCAGCCCCAGCATTTT | CASSLAGTLSNQPQHF
. | TRBJ2-3 | TRBV27 | . | TGTGCCAGCAGTTTGGGCAGGGTAGCCGATACGCAGTATTTT | CASSLGRVADTQYF
TRBD1 | TRBJ2-7 | TRBV24-1 | . | TGTGCCACCAGTGATTCTGGGACAGCAGGAGAGCAGTACTTC | CATSDSGTAGEQYF
. | TRBJ2-5 | TRBV5-1 | . | TGCGCCAGCAGACCCACGTGGGCCCAAGAGACCCAGTACTTC | CASRPTWAQETQYF
. | TRBJ2-3 | TRBV5-1 | . | TGCGCCAGCAGCCAGCAGGGACTGGGCACAGATACGCAGTATTTT | CASSQQGLGTDTQYF
. | TRBJ1-1 | TRBV9 | . | TGTGCCAGCAGCGTAGGACCCGATGGAATGGGTGAAGCTTTCTTT | CASSVGPDGMGEAFF
. | TRBJ1-1 | TRBV7-9 | . | TGTGCCAGCAGCCCGCAGGAGAATGAAGCTTTCTTT | CASSPQENEAFF
. | TRBJ2-2 | TRBV7-2 | . | TGTGCCAGCAGCCCCTGGGGGGGCGCCGGCGGGGAGCTGTTTTTT | CASSPWGGAGGELFF
. | TRBJ1-1 | TRBV25-1 | . | TGTGCCAGCAGTGTTCAGTTGTACACTGAAGCTTTCTTT | CASSVQLYTEAFF
TRBD1 | TRBJ1-2 | TRBV29-1 | . | TGCAGCGTTGACAGGGGGAACCTTCCCAACTATGGCTACACCTTC | CSVDRGNLPNYGYTF
. | TRBJ1-1 | TRBV29-1 | . | TGCAGCGTTGATGGCCAGGGTGGCACTGAAGCTTTCTTT | CSVDGQGGTEAFF
TRBD2 | TRBJ2-1 | TRBV13 | . | TGTGCCAGCAGCTTCGGCGGGAGGGATTCCTACAATGAGCAGTTCTTC | CASSFGGRDSYNEQFF
TRBD2 | TRBJ2-5 | TRBV6-5 | once | TGTGCCAGCAGTTCCAGCGGGGGCGATGAGACCCAGTACTTC | CASSSSGGDETQYF
. | TRBJ1-1 | TRBV7-8 | . | TGTGCCAGCAGCTTAGCGAGCAGAATGAACACTGAAGCTTTCTTT | CASSLASRMNTEAFF
. | TRBJ2-7 | TRBV12-3/TRBV12-4 | few | TGTGCCAGCAGCCGGAGGGGCTACGAGCAGTACTTC | CASSRRGYEQYF
. | TRBJ2-1 | TRBV9 | . | TGTGCCAGCAGCGTAGCAGTGGGGGCCTACAATGAGCAGTTCTTC | CASSVAVGAYNEQFF
. | TRBJ2-4 | TRBV3-1/TRBV3-2 | . | TGTGCCAGCAGCGAGGTGGGGGGCTCCGGGAGAAACATTCAGTACTTC | CASSEVGGSGRNIQYF
. | TRBJ1-3 | TRBV30 | once | TGTGCCTGGAGTCATTCGGGGCAGGGGAAAGCCAAAGGAAACACCATATATTTT | CAWSHSGQGKAKGNTIYF
. | TRBJ1-2 | TRBV11-2 | once | TGTGCCAGCAGCTTAGCCCCATGGACGACCTTTGCCTCAAACGGTACCTTC | CASSLAPWTTFASNGTF
. | TRBJ1-3 | TRBV12-3/TRBV12-4 | . | TGTGCCAGCAGCCAGGTTGTTGGAAACACCATATATTTT | CASSQVVGNTIYF
TRBD1 | TRBJ1-1 | TRBV5-6 | . | TGTGCCAGCAGTAACAGGGGGATGTCCACTGAAGCTTTCTTT | CASSNRGMSTEAFF
. | TRBJ2-6 | TRBV5-1 | . | TGCGCCAGCAGCTCCATCGCCTCTGGGGCCAACGTCCTGACTTTC | CASSSIASGANVLTF
TRBD2 | TRBJ2-1 | TRBV5-8 | . | TGTGCCAGCAGCACCGGGGACGGGAGGGATGAGCAGTTCTTC | CASSTGDGRDEQFF
. | TRBJ1-5 | TRBV5-1 | . | TGCGCCAGCAGCCCCGGTAGTGGGGGGAATCAGCCCCAGCATTTT | CASSPGSGGNQPQHF
TRBD1 | TRBJ1-5 | TRBV6-6 | . | TGTGCCAGCAGAGGACAGGGTGGAGTAGGACAGCCCCAGCATTTT | CASRGQGGVGQPQHF
. | TRBJ1-4 | TRBV6-6 | . | TGTGCCAGCAGTGACCGGGCCGACTCGGAAAAACTGTTTTTT | CASSDRADSEKLFF
. | TRBJ2-7 | TRBV6-1 | . | TGTGCCAGCAGTGAAGGACTTCCCTACGAGCAGTACTTC | CASSEGLPYEQYF
. | TRBJ1-4 | TRBV29-1 | . | TGCAGCGTTCCGGGACTTAAAGATGAAAAACTGTTTTTT | CSVPGLKDEKLFF
. | TRBJ2-2 | TRBV9 | . | TGTGCCAGCAGCGTAGAATCTACAGGGAGGTTGGGCACCGGGGAGCTGTTTTTT | CASSVESTGRLGTGELFF
TRBD1 | TRBJ1-2 | TRBV6-5 | . | TGTGCCAGCGGGACAGATATGGGTTATGGCTACACCTTC | CASGTDMGYGYTF
TRBD2 | TRBJ2-3 | TRBV11-2 | . | TGTGCCAGCAGCTCAAGGACTAGCGCAAATATGTGGGATACGCAGTATTTT | CASSSRTSANMWDTQYF
TRBD2 | TRBJ2-5 | TRBV10-3 | . | TGTGCCATCAGCCTAGCGGGGAACCAAGAGACCCAGTACTTC | CAISLAGNQETQYF
TRBD1 | TRBJ1-2 | TRBV5-4 | . | TGTGCCAGCAGGACCCAGGGGGAAGTTGGCTACACCTTC | CASRTQGEVGYTF
. | TRBJ1-1 | TRBV11-2 | . | TGTGCCAGCAGCTTAGTTCAGGGAGGTGGGACTGAAGCTTTCTTT | CASSLVQGGGTEAFF
. | TRBJ2-2 | TRBV5-1 | . | TGCGCCAGCAGCTTGGCCGGCAGCCTTACCGGGGAGCTGTTTTTT | CASSLAGSLTGELFF
. | TRBJ2-7 | TRBV5-4 | once | TGTGCCAGCAGCTTGGACTCGGTATACGAGCAGTACTTC | CASSLDSVYEQYF
TRBD1 | TRBJ1-6 | TRBV6-5 | . | TGTGCCAGCAGTCTCCGGGACAGGGATTCACCCCTCCACTTT | CASSLRDRDSPLHF